This entry concerns a single T cell receptor beta chain. Antigen unknown. This entry is derived from a study of beta chain features in type 1 diabetes. The CDR3 spans 13 residues. Germline CDR1 reads GTSNPN; CDR2 reads SVGIG (reference sequence). Trimming stripped 4 bases from V and 5 bases from J, with 14 bases between. All of the isolated RNA was reverse transcribed, so expressed TCRB transcripts were sequenced. Data came from immunoSEQ multiplex PCR; TCRdb stores just in-frame clones and leaves some out. The data show approximately 400,000 clones, less than 15% seen once. Whole-study findings and limits: Whether HLA type affects TCRB rearrangement stayed undetermined in the present work.

This TCR came from a woman younger than 35 in good health. Sequenced material: naive CD4+ T cells from blood. The chain joins TRBV30 to TRBJ1-1; a weak D match, TRBD1 (5 bases). CDR3 region: CAWIPVGGTEAFF. The CDR3 DNA sequence: TGTGCCTGGATACCAGTTGGGGGGACTGAAGCTTTCTTT. The full variable domain, rest sourced from reference TRBV30 and TRBJ1-1, is SQTIHQWPATLVQPVGSPLSLECTVEGTSNPNLYWYRQAAGRGLQLLFYSVGIGQISSEVPQNLSASRPQDRQFILSSKKLLLSDSGFYLCAWIPVGGTEAFFGQGTRLTVV.